What follows are 30 T cell receptor beta chains derived from one specimen sequenced in a study of OX40 agonist ivuxolimab in advanced cancers. Profiling relied on immunoSEQ multiplex PCR, and the TCRdb table lists in-frame clones only, not all of them. In the table there are roughly 100,000 clones, roughly 93% of which are singletons. The sequenced sample was CD4+ or CD8+ T cells sorted from blood, obtained in a trial of the OX40 agonist ivuxolimab. The receptor set was obtained from an adult with an advanced solid tumor such as melanoma, head and neck, liver or kidney cancer.

The rearrangement uses TRBV4-3 and TRBJ1-2, with 9 bases matching TRBD1. The V and J ends lost 7 bases and 2 bases, in that order; junction bases with no gene match: 8. Germline V lookup: CDR1 LGHNA, CDR2 YSLEER. The CDR3 consists of 15 residues. This CDR3 is CASTWATGGNYGYTF. CDR3 sequence (DNA): TGCGCCAGCACCTGGGCTACAGGGGGCAACTATGGCTACACCTTC.

The CDR3 here is CAMQGGGEDTQYF. For the CDR3, the DNA is TGTGCCATGCAGGGCGGGGGGGAGGATACGCAGTATTTT. J is TRBJ2-3 and V is TRBV28, with 9 bases fitting TRBD2. Trimming removed 10 bases from V and 6 bases from J; junction bases left unmatched: 8. CDR3 length equals 13 residues. CDR1 and CDR2 from the germline V gene are MDHEN and SYDVKM.

The chain joins TRBV10-3 to TRBJ2-7; 10 positions match TRBD2. In germline, CDR1 is ENHRY, CDR2 SYGVKD. V lost 6 bases, J lost 3 bases, and 2 bases stayed unmatched. The CDR3 is made up of 13 amino acids. The CDR3 DNA follows: TGTGCCATCAGAGCTAGCGGGGGCTACGAGCAGTACTTC. Residues: CAIRASGGYEQYF.

The chain combines TRBV2 with TRBJ2-1, with 10 nucleotides matching TRBD2. The germline V gene has CDR1 SNHLY and CDR2 FYNNEI. The J segment lost 3 bases and the V segment lost 2 bases, leaving 1 base of the junction unmatched. The CDR3 runs 15 residues. The DNA of the CDR3 is TGTGCCAGCAGTGAACTAGCGGGAGACTACAATGAGCAGTTCTTC. This codes for CASSELAGDYNEQFF.

This clone showed up just once. The chain recombines TRBV30 with TRBJ2-3, with D maybe TRBD2 (5 bases). The CDR3 length is 14 residues. Germline V gene lookup returns CDR1 GTSNPN and CDR2 SVGIG (reference sequence). The V end was cut by 4 bases, the J end by 3 bases, with 14 bases between. The CDR3: CAWTPAGITDTQYF. For the CDR3, the DNA is TGTGCCTGGACCCCTGCGGGTATTACAGATACGCAGTATTTT. Filled out from reference TRBV30 and TRBJ2-3, the complete variable domain reads SQTIHQWPATLVQPVGSPLSLECTVEGTSNPNLYWYRQAAGRGLQLLFYSVGIGQISSEVPQNLSASRPQDRQFILSSKKLLLSDSGFYLCAWTPAGITDTQYFGPGTRLTVL.

This clone was counted a single time. The chain carries TRBV30 and TRBJ1-4; D is undetermined. V lost 1 base, J lost 8 bases, and 11 bases lay in between. This CDR3 spans 13 amino acids. Germline CDR1 reads GTSNPN; CDR2 reads SVGIG (reference sequence). CDR3 coding DNA: TGTGCCTGGAGTGAGGAGGGCGAGGAAAAACTGTTTTTT. This sequence encodes CAWSEEGEEKLFF.

The V call is TRBV28, the J call TRBJ2-1; TRBD2 agrees at 8 bases. CDR3 length equals 11 residues. Germline assignment: CDR1 MDHEN and CDR2 SYDVKM. With 3 bases clipped from V and 12 bases from J, the junction kept 1 base outside the gene matches. CDR3 sequence: CASSFGTRQFF. The CDR3 coding sequence is TGTGCCAGCAGTTTCGGGACTAGGCAGTTCTTC.

Only a few counts were recorded for this clone. The gene calls are TRBV30 and TRBJ1-5, with a possible D match to TRBD1 (5 bases). Germline V lookup: CDR1 GTSNPN, CDR2 SVGIG (reference sequence). Trimming cost V 3 bases and J 6 bases, with 9 bases left between them. The CDR3 length is 12 residues. The CDR3 coding sequence is TGTGCCTGGAGCCAGGGCCCTCAGCCCCAGCATTTT. It specifies CAWSQGPQPQHF. Variable domain in full (rest from reference TRBV30 and TRBJ1-5): SQTIHQWPATLVQPVGSPLSLECTVEGTSNPNLYWYRQAAGRGLQLLFYSVGIGQISSEVPQNLSASRPQDRQFILSSKKLLLSDSGFYLCAWSQGPQPQHFGDGTRLSIL.

V is TRBV7-9 and J is TRBJ1-1, with 8 bases matching TRBD1. Losses at the gene ends were 5 bases for V and 2 bases for J; bases not matched to a gene: 4. This CDR3 is built from 14 residues. Germline V CDR1 and CDR2: SEHNR, FQNEAQ (reference sequence). CDR3 amino acids: CASSLTGDNTEAFF. Written as DNA, the CDR3 is TGTGCCAGCAGCCTGACAGGGGATAACACTGAAGCTTTCTTT. Supplemented by reference TRBV7-9 and TRBJ1-1, the full variable domain reads DTGVSQNPRHKITKRGQNVTFRCDPISEHNRLYWYRQTLGQGPEFLTYFQNEAQLEKSRLLSDRFSAERPKGSFSTLEIQRTEQGDSAMYLCASSLTGDNTEAFFGQGTRLTVV.

The gene calls are TRBV10-3 and TRBJ1-1; D is perhaps TRBD1 (5 bases). The CDR3 consists of 15 residues. V gave up 10 bases and J gave up 0 bases, with 18 bases separating them. The germline CDR1 and CDR2 sequences are ENHRY and SYGVKD. For the CDR3, the DNA is TGTGCCACCCAGAGAGGGACGAGCATGAACACTGAAGCTTTCTTT. Residues: CATQRGTSMNTEAFF.

The chain has TRBV9 and TRBJ2-3; D is uncertain. Germline V gene lookup returns CDR1 SGDLS and CDR2 YYNGEE. With 7 bases removed from V and 2 bases from J, the gap between germline ends came to 14 bases. The CDR3 extends over 14 amino acids. For the CDR3, the DNA is TGTGCCAGCTCCGGAACCTGGGCCACAGATACGCAGTATTTT. It specifies CASSGTWATDTQYF.

The chain couples TRBV7-2 to TRBJ2-5; D not certain. Looked up from germline, CDR1 is SGHTA and CDR2 is FQGNSA. Trimming stripped 8 bases from V and 4 bases from J, with 17 bases between. The CDR3 runs to 14 residues. The CDR3 sequence: CASSISRGSETQYF. The CDR3 DNA follows: TGTGCCAGCTCGATATCTCGTGGATCAGAGACCCAGTACTTC.

The chain links TRBV29-1 to TRBJ1-2; tentative D call: TRBD1 (6 bases). Trimming shortened V by 5 bases and J by 4 bases, and 17 bases separated the two germline ends. Germline CDR1 SQVTM, CDR2 ANQGSEA. The CDR3 spans 14 residues. The DNA of the CDR3 is TGCAGCGTTACGGTCCAGGGGTACGGCTATGGCTACACCTTC. It specifies CSVTVQGYGYGYTF.

This chain links TRBV9 with TRBJ1-6, with D possibly TRBD1 on 5 matching bases. The CDR3 extends over 14 amino acids. Germline V CDR1 and CDR2: SGDLS, YYNGEE. Trimming stripped 2 bases from V and 9 bases from J, with 12 bases between. This chain's CDR3 is CASSVETDPSPLHF. The CDR3 nucleotides are TGTGCCAGCAGCGTCGAGACAGACCCTTCACCCCTCCACTTT.

The chain couples TRBV4-1 to TRBJ1-5; no reliable D call. CDR1 is MGHRA and CDR2 is YSYEKL in the germline V gene. V lost 3 bases and J 5 bases, leaving 8 bases between the germline ends. This CDR3 has 13 amino acids. The CDR3 DNA follows: TGCGCCAGCAGCCAGGGCGGCTATCAGCCCCAGCATTTT. Residues: CASSQGGYQPQHF.

The chain links TRBV9 to TRBJ2-5; D could derive from TRBD1 or TRBD2 (5 bases each). Trimming pared 4 bases from V and 5 bases from J, leaving 18 bases between. The CDR3 totals 15 residues. The germline gives CDR1 SGDLS, CDR2 YYNGEE. The CDR3 protein is CASSPMGVNSETQYF. CDR3 coding DNA: TGTGCCAGCAGCCCCATGGGGGTAAACTCGGAGACCCAGTACTTC.

The CDR3 DNA is TGTGCCATCAGCCCGAGCTTGAACACTGAAGCTTTCTTT. Protein: CAISPSLNTEAFF. The chain combines TRBV10-3 with TRBJ1-1; no reliable D call. The germline CDR1 and CDR2 sequences are ENHRY and SYGVKD. The germline V and J ends were trimmed by 6 bases and 0 bases, with 8 bases remaining between them. The CDR3 covers 13 residues.

The chain carries TRBV6-5 and TRBJ2-3, with 8 bases matching TRBD2. Germline lookup yields CDR1 MNHEY and CDR2 SVGAGI. J gave up 15 bases and V 7 bases, and 6 bases lay outside the gene matches. This CDR3 comprises 10 residues. For the CDR3, the DNA is TGTGCCAGCAAGGGGACTAGTTTTTATTTT. The encoded protein is CASKGTSFYF.

The gene calls are TRBV12-5 and TRBJ2-1, with 12 bases aligning to TRBD2. The junction had 6 bases not matched to a gene; V was cut back by 4 bases and J by 8 bases. Germline V CDR1 and CDR2: LGHNT, FRNRAP. The CDR3 spans 15 residues. In DNA form, the CDR3 reads TGTGCTAGTGGTTCAGGACTAGCGGGACGGTATGAGCAGTTCTTC. Residues: CASGSGLAGRYEQFF.

V gene TRBV7-3 combines with J gene TRBJ2-3; D tentatively reads TRBD1 or TRBD2 (5 bases each). Germline lookup yields CDR1 SGHTA and CDR2 FQGTGA. The V and J ends lost 5 bases and 4 bases respectively, with 10 bases between them. This CDR3 comprises 13 residues. DNA for the CDR3: TGTGCCAGCAGCCTAGGGACGGCAGATACGCAGTATTTT. Its protein is CASSLGTADTQYF.

The rearrangement links TRBV7-2 to TRBJ2-1; the D gene is possibly TRBD2 (5 bases). Germline V lookup: CDR1 SGHTA, CDR2 FQGNSA. The CDR3 is 16 amino acids. V lost 1 base, J lost 6 bases, and 16 bases lay in between. The DNA for the CDR3 is TGTGCCAGCAGCTTAGTAGGAGCGGCCCCCTTCAATGAGCAGTTCTTC. Residues: CASSLVGAAPFNEQFF.

The CDR3 sequence: CASSQEGRGSGGYTF. In nucleotides, the CDR3 is TGCGCCAGCAGCCAAGAAGGGCGGGGGTCGGGCGGCTACACCTTC. V gene TRBV4-3 combines with J gene TRBJ1-2, with D tentatively TRBD1 (5 bases). Germline lookup yields CDR1 LGHNA and CDR2 YSLEER. There are 15 residues in the CDR3. V was clipped by 0 bases and J by 8 bases, with 16 bases between them.

The chain carries TRBV28 and TRBJ1-4, with 9 positions matching TRBD1. CDR3 length: 16 residues. The V gene's germline CDR1 is MDHEN and CDR2 SYDVKM. V was pared by 7 bases and J by 5 bases, with 11 bases of the junction left unmatched. The CDR3, as DNA: TGTGCCAGCACCCCTTCACCAGGACAGGGGAATGAAAAACTGTTTTTT. It codes for CASTPSPGQGNEKLFF.

The chain recombines TRBV5-1 with TRBJ1-2, with D hard to call. V shed 1 base and J shed 4 bases, with 11 bases lying between them. The CDR3 extends over 14 amino acids. Looked up from germline, CDR1 is SGHRS and CDR2 is YFSETQ. CDR3 nucleotide sequence: TGCGCCAGCAGCTTGAGTGGGCGCGGCTATGGCTACACCTTC. Amino acids: CASSLSGRGYGYTF.

V is TRBV11-2 and J is TRBJ2-1; 10 bases agree with TRBD2. This CDR3 has 15 residues. Germline trimming cut 5 bases from V and 0 bases from J; bases unmatched to any gene: 1. In germline, CDR1 is SGHAT, CDR2 FQNNGV. The CDR3 DNA sequence: TGTGCCAGCAGCCTAGCGGGAGACTCCTACAATGAGCAGTTCTTC. Its protein product is CASSLAGDSYNEQFF.

The chain joins TRBV14 to TRBJ2-7, with unresolved D. Germline assignment: CDR1 SGHDN and CDR2 FVKESK. CDR3 size: 12 residues. V was clipped by 3 bases and J by 9 bases, with 12 bases between them. The CDR3 protein is CASSQTRAGQYF. The CDR3 nucleotides read TGTGCCAGCAGCCAGACTCGGGCAGGGCAGTACTTC.

The rearrangement joins TRBV4-3 to TRBJ2-1; D unresolved. Looked up from germline, CDR1 is LGHNA and CDR2 is YSLEER. The V end was cut by 0 bases, the J end by 0 bases, with 9 bases between. The CDR3 totals 16 residues. The CDR3 sequence: CASSQDPRSSYNEQFF. The CDR3 bases are TGCGCCAGCAGCCAAGATCCACGCAGCTCCTACAATGAGCAGTTCTTC.

The chain's CDR3 is CATSRRAGEVTGELFF. CDR3 DNA sequence: TGTGCCACCAGCAGACGAGCGGGAGAGGTCACCGGGGAGCTGTTTTTT. The chain recombines TRBV15 with TRBJ2-2; 8 nucleotides agree with TRBD2. The CDR3 length is 16 residues. After removal of 2 bases from V and 4 bases from J, the junction contained 6 bases not matched to a gene. Germline V gene sequence: CDR1 LNHNV, CDR2 YYDKDF (reference sequence).

CDR3 sequence (DNA): TGTGCCAGCAGCCCTACAGTGGGGGTGCTCGGAAACACCATATATTTT. Encoded protein: CASSPTVGVLGNTIYF. The rearrangement joins TRBV4-2 to TRBJ1-3; TRBD1 is a possible D gene (5 bases). V shed 4 bases and J shed 4 bases, with 17 bases lying between them. Germline-derived CDR1 and CDR2 are LGHNA and YNFKEQ. The CDR3 is made up of 16 amino acids.

The V and J genes are TRBV7-8 and TRBJ2-6; tentative D call: TRBD1 (6 bases). The CDR3 is 20 residues long. Trimming shortened V by 5 bases and J by 1 base, and 24 bases separated the two germline ends. Germline CDR1 is SGHVS and CDR2 is FQNEAQ. The CDR3 region is CASSTSQGLSLGSGANVLTF. As DNA, the CDR3 is TGTGCCAGCAGCACCTCACAGGGTCTGTCTCTGGGATCTGGGGCCAACGTCCTGACTTTC.